These 32 T cell receptor beta chains share one sample of origin, sequenced in a study of blood T cell repertoires in COVID-19. Measured with immunoSEQ multiplex PCR; TCRdb has only the in-frame clones, and not every one. The sample includes approximately 110,000 clones, approximately 90% of them seen just once. Source material: peripheral blood. These TCRs come from a human donor in a cohort sampled during active COVID-19.

The chain recombines TRBV18 with TRBJ2-3, with 7 bases matching TRBD1. V trimming: 3 bases; J trimming: 4 bases; junction bases outside the gene matches: 1. CDR1 and CDR2 (germline): KGHSH, LQKENI. CDR3 length equals 13 residues. Here the CDR3 DNA reads TGTGCCAGCTCACCGACAGGGCCAGATACGCAGTATTTT. It codes for CASSPTGPDTQYF.

In DNA, the CDR3 is TGTGCCAGCACCGTTCAGGGACAGGTGACCTACGAGCAGTACTTC. Translation gives CASTVQGQVTYEQYF. The chain has TRBV7-8 and TRBJ2-7; 8 nucleotides match TRBD1. The CDR3 sequence is 15 residues long. Per the germline V gene, CDR1 is SGHVS and CDR2 is FQNEAQ. Trimming removed 7 bases from V and 2 bases from J; junction bases left unmatched: 10. Filled out from reference TRBV7-8 and TRBJ2-7, the complete variable domain reads GAGVSQSPRYKVAKRGQDVALRCDPISGHVSLFWYQQALGQGPEFLTYFQNEAQLDKSGLPSDRFFAERPEGSVSTLKIQRTQQEDSAVYLCASTVQGQVTYEQYFGPGTRLTVT.

This chain links TRBV2 with TRBJ2-7; no firm D call. Trimming removed 7 bases from V and 3 bases from J, with 10 bases in between. The CDR3 spans 12 residues. In germline, CDR1 is SNHLY, CDR2 FYNNEI. The CDR3 DNA sequence: TGTGCCAGCATCATCACCTACTACGAGCAGTACTTC. Translated: CASIITYYEQYF.

The chain combines TRBV7-2 with TRBJ1-4; D might be TRBD1 (5 bases). Trimming left V 5 bases short and J 14 bases short, with 18 bases between. The CDR3 has 13 residues. Germline V CDR1 and CDR2: SGHTA, FQGNSA. The DNA of the CDR3 is TGTGCCAGCAGCACGGAACCCCAGGGATTTCTGTTTTTT. It yields the protein CASSTEPQGFLFF.

The gene calls are TRBV28 and TRBJ1-4; the D gene is possibly TRBD1 (5 bases). The germline V gene has CDR1 MDHEN and CDR2 SYDVKM. The CDR3 loop spans 14 amino acids. V lost 8 bases and J 8 bases, leaving 18 bases between the germline ends. CDR3 residues: CASYRWGSGEKLFF. In DNA form, the CDR3 reads TGTGCCAGCTATCGGTGGGGCTCCGGGGAAAAACTGTTTTTT. Filled out from reference TRBV28 and TRBJ1-4, the complete variable domain reads DVKVTQSSRYLVKRTGEKVFLECVQDMDHENMFWYRQDPGLGLRLIYFSYDVKMKEKGDIPEGYSVSREKKERFSLILESASTNQTSMYLCASYRWGSGEKLFFGSGTQLSVL.

The chain couples TRBV7-9 to TRBJ1-1; maybe TRBD1 (5 bases). Germline CDR1 and CDR2: SEHNR and FQNEAQ (reference sequence). The CDR3 is 13 amino acids. V was clipped by 1 base and J by 8 bases, with 11 bases between them. The CDR3 loop reads CASSLVQGSEAFF. Here the CDR3 DNA reads TGTGCCAGCAGCTTAGTTCAGGGCTCCGAAGCTTTCTTT.

This clone was seen more than once but under ten times. The gene calls are TRBV6-4 and TRBJ2-3; 9 nucleotides match TRBD2. Germline V lookup: CDR1 MRHNA, CDR2 SNTAGT. Trimming cost V 0 bases and J 2 bases; bases outside gene matches: 3. The CDR3 covers 16 residues. The CDR3 DNA is TGTGCCAGCAGTGACTCTGCGGGGGGGACCACAGATACGCAGTATTTT. Protein sequence: CASSDSAGGTTDTQYF.

This clone was picked up one time. The V and J genes are TRBV4-3 and TRBJ2-5; TRBD1 agrees at 9 bases. Per germline, CDR1 LGHNA and CDR2 YSLEER. The length of the CDR3 is 14 residues. After removal of 4 bases from V and 1 base from J, the junction contained 1 base not matched to a gene. CDR3 nucleotide sequence: TGCGCCAGCAGCCTGGGACAGGGCCAAGAGACCCAGTACTTC. It specifies CASSLGQGQETQYF.

V is TRBV28 and J is TRBJ1-3, with TRBD1 identical over 7 bases. Germline V lookup: CDR1 MDHEN, CDR2 SYDVKM. This CDR3 has 16 amino acids. J gave up 2 bases and V 3 bases, and 7 bases lay outside the gene matches. This chain's CDR3 is CASSFSQGGTGNTIYF. Written as DNA, the CDR3 is TGTGCCAGCAGTTTTTCCCAGGGGGGTACTGGAAACACCATATATTTT.

The CDR3 region is CASSPAGTPNEQFF. The CDR3 region has the DNA TGCGCCAGCAGCCCCGCCGGGACTCCCAATGAGCAGTTCTTC. V and J are TRBV4-1 and TRBJ2-1, with a tentative D call TRBD2 (6 bases). The CDR3 spans 14 residues. The germline V and J ends were trimmed by 4 bases and 6 bases, with 13 bases remaining between them. The germline V gene encodes CDR1 MGHRA and CDR2 YSYEKL.

The V gene is TRBV5-5, the J gene TRBJ2-3; TRBD1 is a possible D gene (6 bases). The CDR3 runs 15 residues. CDR1 and CDR2 from the germline V gene are SGHKS and YYEKEE (reference sequence). V gave up 2 bases and J gave up 2 bases, with 12 bases separating them. The CDR3 reads CASSFEGHPTDTQYF. CDR3 DNA sequence: TGTGCCAGCAGCTTTGAGGGACACCCCACAGATACGCAGTATTTT.

This rearrangement joins TRBV4-3 to TRBJ2-7; possible D gene TRBD2, 6 bases. Per the germline V gene, CDR1 is LGHNA and CDR2 is YSLEER. Deletions cut 0 bases from V and 4 bases from J, with 16 bases between. CDR3 length: 16 amino acids. CDR3 nucleotides: TGCGCCAGCAGCCAAGATCGCGTACTAGCAAGATACGAGCAGTACTTC. This codes for CASSQDRVLARYEQYF.

This rearrangement joins TRBV5-1 to TRBJ2-3, with a tentative D call TRBD1 (6 bases). Trimming left V 4 bases short and J 3 bases short, with 9 bases between. The CDR3 runs 13 residues. In germline, CDR1 is SGHRS, CDR2 YFSETQ. CDR3 bases: TGCGCCAGCAGCGGGCAGGGGACAGATACGCAGTATTTT. This encodes CASSGQGTDTQYF.

The chain carries TRBV19 and TRBJ1-5; 8 bases align to TRBD1. Trimming at V came to 2 bases and at J to 4 bases, leaving 7 bases not matched to a gene. The CDR3 totals 16 residues. Per germline, CDR1 LNHDA and CDR2 SQIVND (reference sequence). The CDR3 nucleotides are TGTGCCAGTAGTATACGGCGGGACAGGATTAATCAGCCCCAGCATTTT. It specifies CASSIRRDRINQPQHF.

The CDR3 bases are TGTGCCAGCAGTTTACCCGGCTACGAGCAGTACTTC. It is translated as CASSLPGYEQYF. The chain joins TRBV28 to TRBJ2-7; D uncertain. V was cut by 2 bases and J by 3 bases, with 5 bases left in between. The length of the CDR3 is 12 residues. Germline CDR1 and CDR2: MDHEN and SYDVKM.

The chain joins TRBV6-6 to TRBJ2-7; possibly TRBD1 for D (6 bases). Per germline, CDR1 MNHNY and CDR2 SVGAGI (reference sequence). This CDR3 has 13 amino acids. Trimming removed 4 bases at V and 3 bases at J, with 10 bases between. CDR3 DNA sequence: TGTGCCAGCAGTTCAACAGGGCGCTACGAGCAGTACTTC. Amino acids: CASSSTGRYEQYF.

This rearrangement joins TRBV7-9 to TRBJ2-1; TRBD2 is a possible D gene (6 bases). The CDR3 is made up of 15 amino acids. V lost 5 bases, J lost 2 bases, and 13 bases lay in between. CDR1 is SEHNR, CDR2 FQNEAQ, per germline (reference sequence). Written as DNA, the CDR3 is TGTGCCAGCAGCCCGGGGGTTGAGCCCTACAATGAGCAGTTCTTC. Residues: CASSPGVEPYNEQFF.

The CDR3 here is CASSVLAGLNEQFF. The CDR3 coding sequence is TGTGCCAGCAGCGTGCTAGCGGGACTCAATGAGCAGTTCTTC. The chain couples TRBV9 to TRBJ2-1; 9 positions agree with TRBD2. The CDR3 is made up of 14 amino acids. The V gene end was trimmed by 2 bases and the J gene end by 6 bases; junction bases not matched to a gene: 3. From germline, CDR1 is SGDLS and CDR2 YYNGEE.

With respect to this clone: The sample carries other DNA sequences with the same CDR3. The rearrangement uses TRBV6-1 and TRBJ1-1; 9 bases line up with TRBD1. The CDR3 loop spans 15 amino acids. The junction had 6 bases not matched to a gene; V was cut back by 2 bases and J by 5 bases. Per the germline V gene, CDR1 is MNHNS and CDR2 is SASEGT. CDR3 residues: CASSEPGQGNTEAFF. CDR3 nucleotide sequence: TGTGCCAGCAGTGAACCGGGACAGGGAAATACTGAAGCTTTCTTT.

The table lists this clone with a count of one. The rearrangement joins TRBV19 to TRBJ2-1; 11 nucleotides agree with TRBD1. V lost 4 bases and J lost 4; bases outside the gene matches: 15. The CDR3 consists of 19 residues. Germline V gene sequence: CDR1 LNHDA, CDR2 SQIVND (reference sequence). CDR3 sequence: CASSKSPPTGTGGYNEQFF. In nucleotides, the CDR3 is TGTGCCAGTAGTAAGAGCCCCCCGACCGGGACAGGGGGATACAATGAGCAGTTCTTC.

The chain combines TRBV5-1 with TRBJ2-5, with D possibly TRBD1 on 6 matching bases. V was pared by 4 bases and J by 1 base, with 17 bases between. CDR1 is SGHRS, CDR2 YFSETQ, per germline. The CDR3 extends over 16 amino acids. The CDR3 nucleotides read TGCGCCAGCAGCCCACGACAGGCTAGAGCCCAAGAGACCCAGTACTTC. Translated: CASSPRQARAQETQYF.

The chain employs TRBV6-5 and TRBJ1-1, with TRBD1 matching over 7 bases. The V and J ends lost 0 bases and 10 bases, in that order; junction bases with no gene match: 5. Germline V gene sequence: CDR1 MNHEY, CDR2 SVGAGI. The CDR3 loop spans 13 amino acids. CDR3 amino acids: CASSYSTHRGAFF. The CDR3 region has the DNA TGTGCCAGCAGTTACTCGACCCACAGGGGAGCTTTCTTT.

As regards this clone: An end of the junction differs from the germline gene, which may be a read error. The V call is TRBV2, the J call TRBJ1-1; D perhaps matches TRBD1 (6 bases). Germline assignment: CDR1 SNHLY and CDR2 FYNNEI. The CDR3 has 16 residues. The chain's CDR3 is CASIEEVGQLNTEAFF. CDR3 nucleotide sequence: TGTGCCAGCATTGAAGAGGTAGGACAGTTGAACACTGAAGCTTTCTTT.

The chain employs TRBV20-1 and TRBJ1-3; D perhaps matches TRBD1 (5 bases). Deletions cut 3 bases from V and 9 bases from J, with 9 bases between. The germline gives CDR1 DFQATT, CDR2 SNEGSKA (reference sequence). The CDR3 runs 11 residues. CDR3 region: CSARPQGTIYF. The CDR3 DNA reads TGCAGTGCTAGGCCTCAGGGCACCATATATTTT.

The chain joins TRBV5-6 to TRBJ1-2, with TRBD1 as a possible D gene (5 bases). The V end lost 6 bases, the J end lost 2 bases, and 17 bases lay between the germline ends. CDR1 is SGHDT and CDR2 is YYEEEE in the germline V gene. The CDR3 loop spans 15 amino acids. Here the CDR3 DNA reads TGTGCCAGCACCCTCGGCCTGACAGCCAACTATGGCTACACCTTC. Protein sequence: CASTLGLTANYGYTF.

V and J are TRBV15 and TRBJ2-1, with 8 nucleotides matching TRBD1. This CDR3 region has 17 residues. Germline trimming cut 3 bases from V and 5 bases from J; bases unmatched to any gene: 12. The V gene's germline CDR1 is LNHNV and CDR2 YYDKDF (reference sequence). The CDR3 loop is CATSRTDQGARDNEQFF. The CDR3, as DNA: TGTGCCACCAGCAGGACAGATCAGGGGGCCCGAGACAATGAGCAGTTCTTC.

A single count supports this clone. The rearrangement uses TRBV18 and TRBJ1-1; weak D call: TRBD1 (6 bases). CDR3 size: 15 residues. CDR1 is KGHSH, CDR2 LQKENI, per germline. Trimming removed 1 base from V and 5 bases from J, with 14 bases in between. Here the CDR3 reads CASSPRQVWGTEAFF. The CDR3 DNA reads TGTGCCAGCTCACCACGACAGGTGTGGGGAACTGAAGCTTTCTTT.

The chain links TRBV5-5 to TRBJ2-7, with 9 positions matching TRBD1. Germline V gene lookup returns CDR1 SGHKS and CDR2 YYEKEE (reference sequence). The CDR3 totals 15 residues. Trimming removed 1 base from V and 6 bases from J; junction bases left unmatched: 8. CDR3 bases: TGTGCCAGCAGCTTGACGGGACAGGGATTGAGCGAGCAGTACTTC. As protein: CASSLTGQGLSEQYF.

The chain is built from TRBV7-9 and TRBJ2-1; 13 nucleotides line up with TRBD2. Germline V gene data show CDR1 as SEHNR and CDR2 as FQNEAQ (reference sequence). V lost 2 bases, J lost 8 bases, and 12 bases stayed unmatched. The CDR3 spans 18 residues. The CDR3 DNA sequence: TGTGCCAGCAGCTTACCCCCGCGACTAGCGGGAGGTGTTGATGAGCAGTTCTTC. It specifies CASSLPPRLAGGVDEQFF.

The V and J genes are TRBV3-1 (or the pseudogene TRBV3-2) and TRBJ2-5; no reliable D call. CDR1 and CDR2 (germline): LGHDT, YNNKEL (reference sequence). The V end was cut by 1 base, the J end by 5 bases, with 8 bases between. The CDR3 length is 13 residues. The chain's CDR3 is CASSQGTHETQYF. The CDR3 DNA follows: TGTGCCAGCAGCCAAGGAACACACGAGACCCAGTACTTC.

This clone appeared once. In DNA form, the CDR3 reads TGTGCCAGCAGCGACGAGAGGGTTGGTGGTGAAAAACTGTTTTTT. The encoded protein is CASSDERVGGEKLFF. The chain couples TRBV5-5 to TRBJ1-4; D is unclear. The CDR3 runs to 15 residues. Trimming took 4 bases from V and 7 from J, leaving 17 bases between them. In germline, CDR1 is SGHKS, CDR2 YYEKEE (reference sequence).

The J gene is TRBJ1-2, the V gene TRBV7-2; 11 bases agree with TRBD1. The CDR3 has 15 residues. Unmatched junction bases numbered 9, after V lost 5 bases and J lost 7 bases. CDR1 SGHTA and CDR2 FQGNSA come from the germline V gene. CDR3: CASSMGQGDLGGYTF. The CDR3 nucleotides read TGTGCCAGCAGCATGGGACAGGGGGATTTGGGTGGCTACACCTTC.